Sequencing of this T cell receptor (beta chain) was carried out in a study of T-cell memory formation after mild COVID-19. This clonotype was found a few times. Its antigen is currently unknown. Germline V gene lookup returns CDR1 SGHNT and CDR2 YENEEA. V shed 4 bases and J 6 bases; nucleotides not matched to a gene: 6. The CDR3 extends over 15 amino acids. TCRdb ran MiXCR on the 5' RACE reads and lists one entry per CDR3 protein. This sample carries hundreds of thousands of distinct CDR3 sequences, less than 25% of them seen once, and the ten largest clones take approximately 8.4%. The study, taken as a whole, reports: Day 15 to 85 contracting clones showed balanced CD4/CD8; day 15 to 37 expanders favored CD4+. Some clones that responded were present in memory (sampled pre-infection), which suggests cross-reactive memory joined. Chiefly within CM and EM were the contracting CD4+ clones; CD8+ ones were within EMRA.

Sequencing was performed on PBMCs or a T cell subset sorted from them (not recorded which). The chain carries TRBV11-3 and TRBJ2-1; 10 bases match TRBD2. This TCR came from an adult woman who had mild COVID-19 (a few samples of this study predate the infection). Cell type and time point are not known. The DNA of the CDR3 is TGTGCCAGCAGCTCCCGACTAGCGGGCCTCAATGAGCAGTTCTTC. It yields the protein CASSSRLAGLNEQFF.